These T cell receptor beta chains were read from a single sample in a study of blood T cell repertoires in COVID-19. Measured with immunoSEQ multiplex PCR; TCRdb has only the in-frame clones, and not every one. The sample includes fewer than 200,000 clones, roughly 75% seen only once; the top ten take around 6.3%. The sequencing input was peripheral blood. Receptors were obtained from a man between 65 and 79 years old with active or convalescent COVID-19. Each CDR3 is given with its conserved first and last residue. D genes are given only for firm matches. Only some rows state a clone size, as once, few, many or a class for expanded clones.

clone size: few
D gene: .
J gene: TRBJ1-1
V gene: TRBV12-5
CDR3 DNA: TGTGCTAGTGGTTATTGGGGGGGCGTAAGGACTTCGGCTTTCTTT
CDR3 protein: CASGYWGGVRTSAFF

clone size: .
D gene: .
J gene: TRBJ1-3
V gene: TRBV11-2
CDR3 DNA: TGTGCCAGCAGCGAGAGTATACCTGGAAACACCATATATTTT
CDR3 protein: CASSESIPGNTIYF

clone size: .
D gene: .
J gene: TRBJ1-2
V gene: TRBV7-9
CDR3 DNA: TGTGCCAGCAGCTTAAACAGTCCAGATGGCTACACCTTC
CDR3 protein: CASSLNSPDGYTF

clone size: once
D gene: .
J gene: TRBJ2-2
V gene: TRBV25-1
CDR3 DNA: TGTGCCAGCAGTGTAATAGGGGAGGCCGGGGAGCTGTTTTTT
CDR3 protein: CASSVIGEAGELFF

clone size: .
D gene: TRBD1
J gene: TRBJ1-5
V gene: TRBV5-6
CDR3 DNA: TGTGCCAGCAGCCTCCGGACAGGGCAGGCCAATCAGCCCCAGCATTTT
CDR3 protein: CASSLRTGQANQPQHF

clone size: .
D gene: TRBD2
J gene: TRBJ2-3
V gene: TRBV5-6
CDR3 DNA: TGTGCCAGCAGCTTGACTAGCGGGAGGAACGCAGATACGCAGTATTTT
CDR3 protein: CASSLTSGRNADTQYF

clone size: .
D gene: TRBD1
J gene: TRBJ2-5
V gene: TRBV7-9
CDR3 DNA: TGTGCCAGCAGCCGACAGGGTATCGAGACCCAGTACTTC
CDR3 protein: CASSRQGIETQYF

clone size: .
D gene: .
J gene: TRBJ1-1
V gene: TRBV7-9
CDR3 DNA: TGTGCCAGCAGCGTACAACCTCAGGGTAGGACTGAAGCTTTCTTT
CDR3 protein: CASSVQPQGRTEAFF

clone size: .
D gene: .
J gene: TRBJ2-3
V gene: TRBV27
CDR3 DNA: TGTGCCAGCATCAACAGCAGGGTAGGTCAGAGGACAGACATAAGGGGCACAGATACGCAGTATTTT
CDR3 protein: CASINSRVGQRTDIRGTDTQYF

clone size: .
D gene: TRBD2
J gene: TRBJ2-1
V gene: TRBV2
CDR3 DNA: TGTGCCAGCAGTACCACTAGCGGGAGCGTTGAGCAGTTCTTC
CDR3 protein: CASSTTSGSVEQFF

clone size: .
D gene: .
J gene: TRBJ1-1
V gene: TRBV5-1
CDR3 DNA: TGCGCCAGCAGCTTTCAGGGGTGGGGCAACACTGAAGCTTTCTTT
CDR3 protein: CASSFQGWGNTEAFF

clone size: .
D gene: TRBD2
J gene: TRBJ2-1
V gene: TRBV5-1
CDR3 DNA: TGCGCCAGCACCCAGACTAGCGGGGTGAATGAGCAGTTCTTC
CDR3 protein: CASTQTSGVNEQFF

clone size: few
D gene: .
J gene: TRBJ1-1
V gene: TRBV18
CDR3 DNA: TGTGCCAGCTCACCCCCTAGCCGGGATTACACTGAAGCTTTCTTT
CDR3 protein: CASSPPSRDYTEAFF

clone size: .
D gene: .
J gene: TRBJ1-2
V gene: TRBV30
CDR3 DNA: TGTGCCTGGAGTGTAAAGGGAGGGCATGGCTACACCTTC
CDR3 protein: CAWSVKGGHGYTF

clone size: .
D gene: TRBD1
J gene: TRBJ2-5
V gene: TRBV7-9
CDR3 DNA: TGTGCCAGCACCTCAAGAAGCTGGGACAGGAGTTTCCAAGAGACCCAGTACTTC
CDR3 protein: CASTSRSWDRSFQETQYF

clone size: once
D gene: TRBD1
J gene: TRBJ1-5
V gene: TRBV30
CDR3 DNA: TGTGCCTGGAAAGCGCGGGACAGGCTTCTTTGGCCCCAGCATTTT
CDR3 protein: CAWKARDRLLWPQHF

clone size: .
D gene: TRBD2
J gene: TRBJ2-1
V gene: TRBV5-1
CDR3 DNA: TGCGCCAGCAGCTTGACTAGCGGGGGGTCCTACAATGAGCAGTTCTTC
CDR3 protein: CASSLTSGGSYNEQFF

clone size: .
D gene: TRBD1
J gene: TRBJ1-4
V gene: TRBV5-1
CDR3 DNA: TGCGCCAGCAGCCGGGACAGGGGTAATGAAAAACTGTTTTTT
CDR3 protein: CASSRDRGNEKLFF

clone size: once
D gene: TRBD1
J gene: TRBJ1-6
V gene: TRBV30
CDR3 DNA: TGTGCCTGGGGGGGACAGGGTCTATCACCCCTCCACTTT
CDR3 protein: CAWGGQGLSPLHF

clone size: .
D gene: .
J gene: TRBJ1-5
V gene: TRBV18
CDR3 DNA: TGTGCCAGCTCACCAGGAGGCAATCAGCCCCAGCATTTT
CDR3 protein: CASSPGGNQPQHF

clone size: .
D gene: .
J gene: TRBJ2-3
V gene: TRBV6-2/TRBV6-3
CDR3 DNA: TGTGCCACCACCCCGACAGGAGCTTTTTTTGTTACGCAGTATTTT
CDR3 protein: CATTPTGAFFVTQYF

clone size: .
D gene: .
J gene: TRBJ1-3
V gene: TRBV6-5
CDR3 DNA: TGTGCCAGCAGCATGACAGGTCCCGGTGGAAACACCATATATTTT
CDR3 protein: CASSMTGPGGNTIYF